Following are 10 T cell receptor beta chains from one sample sequenced in a study of blood T cell repertoires in COVID-19. The assay was immunoSEQ multiplex PCR, and TCRdb's table has in-frame clones only and misses some. The sample has approximately 34,000 clones; 80% are singletons. The sequencing input was peripheral blood. Receptors were obtained from a woman aged 70-85 years with acute or convalescent COVID-19.

The rearrangement links TRBV9 to TRBJ2-1; a weak D match, TRBD1 (6 bases). Between the trimmed V and J ends, which lost 4 bases and 6 bases, there was a span of 14 bases. Germline V gives CDR1 SGDLS, CDR2 YYNGEE. The CDR3 length is 14 residues. CDR3 sequence: CASSFRDNLNEQFF. The CDR3 coding sequence is TGTGCCAGCAGCTTTCGGGACAACCTCAATGAGCAGTTCTTC. Full variable domain (rest looked up from reference TRBV9 and TRBJ2-1): DSGVTQTPKHLITATGQRVTLRCSPRSGDLSVYWYQQSLDQGLQFLIQYYNGEERAKGNILERFSAQQFPDLHSELNLSSLELGDSALYFCASSFRDNLNEQFFGPGTRLTVL.

The V and J genes are TRBV7-2 and TRBJ2-5; D not certain. The germline gives CDR1 SGHTA, CDR2 FQGNSA. Trimming shortened V by 1 base and J by 5 bases, and 20 bases separated the two germline ends. CDR3 size: 17 residues. CDR3 sequence reads: CASSLVVTPAIRETQYF. CDR3 in DNA: TGTGCCAGCAGCTTAGTCGTTACGCCCGCTATCCGGGAGACCCAGTACTTC.

This rearrangement joins TRBV2 to TRBJ1-6; 9 positions match TRBD1. The germline V gene encodes CDR1 SNHLY and CDR2 FYNNEI. The CDR3 totals 14 residues. V was pared by 7 bases and J by 9 bases, with 7 bases of the junction left unmatched. CDR3 residues: CASNGGQGVSPLHF. As DNA, the CDR3 is TGTGCCAGCAATGGGGGACAGGGAGTTTCACCCCTCCACTTT.

Relative to its sample, this clone is medium-sized (0.01 to 0.1%). The chain carries TRBV6-1 and TRBJ1-1; D may be TRBD1 (5 bases). The germline gives CDR1 MNHNS, CDR2 SASEGT. There are 15 residues in the CDR3. Trimming stripped 2 bases from V and 1 base from J, with 11 bases between. The CDR3 spells CASSELEGTNTEAFF. CDR3 DNA sequence: TGTGCCAGCAGTGAATTGGAGGGGACGAACACTGAAGCTTTCTTT.

This clone was detected only once. The rearrangement uses TRBV3-1 (or the pseudogene TRBV3-2) and TRBJ2-7; 8 bases agree with TRBD1. Germline CDR1 LGHDT, CDR2 YNNKEL (reference sequence). This CDR3 is built from 15 residues. Germline trimming cut 4 bases from V and 5 bases from J; bases unmatched to any gene: 10. CDR3 amino acids: CASSLVTGALNEQYF. The CDR3 nucleotides are TGTGCCAGCAGCCTCGTGACAGGGGCCCTTAACGAGCAGTACTTC.

V and J are TRBV28 and TRBJ1-6, with 8 bases matching TRBD1. This CDR3 spans 11 amino acids. Per the germline V gene, CDR1 is MDHEN and CDR2 is SYDVKM. V shed 5 bases, J shed 15 bases, and the junction held 3 bases outside the gene matches. CDR3 residues: CASSPGGFLHF. In DNA form, the CDR3 reads TGTGCCAGCAGTCCAGGGGGCTTCCTCCACTTT.

The chain is built from TRBV14 and TRBJ2-5; weak D call: TRBD1 (6 bases). The CDR3 length is 19 residues. V lost 1 base and J 0 bases, leaving 21 bases between the germline ends. Germline CDR1 is SGHDN and CDR2 is FVKESK. CDR3 sequence reads: CASSQGPAEGGKYQETQYF. The CDR3 DNA sequence: TGTGCCAGCAGCCAAGGGCCGGCGGAAGGGGGAAAGTACCAAGAGACCCAGTACTTC.

The chain employs TRBV4-2 and TRBJ2-3, with D tentatively TRBD2 (6 bases). V lost 0 bases, J lost 3 bases, and 7 bases lay in between. CDR1 LGHNA and CDR2 YNFKEQ come from the germline V gene. The CDR3 is 14 amino acids. The chain's CDR3 is CASSQDGRTDTQYF. The DNA of the CDR3 is TGTGCCAGCAGCCAAGACGGGAGAACAGATACGCAGTATTTT.

The V gene is TRBV11-2, the J gene TRBJ2-7; D is unresolved. With 2 bases removed from V and 4 bases from J, the gap between germline ends came to 6 bases. Germline V gene data show CDR1 as SGHAT and CDR2 as FQNNGV. CDR3 length equals 12 residues. The CDR3 protein is CASSLSGYEQYF. The DNA of the CDR3 is TGTGCCAGCAGCTTATCCGGGTACGAGCAGTACTTC.

The rearrangement joins TRBV27 to TRBJ1-6, with a tentative D call TRBD1 (6 bases). CDR3 length equals 14 residues. Trimming took off 6 bases at V and 7 bases at J, with 13 bases between the two ends. Germline CDR1 MNHEY, CDR2 SMNVEV (reference sequence). CDR3 coding DNA: TGTGCCAGCAGGCATGGACAGATGAATTCACCCCTCCACTTT. As protein: CASRHGQMNSPLHF.